Listed here are 4 T cell receptor beta chains from one sample, sequenced in a study of blood T cells in healthy people across ages. Sample-barcoded 5' priming and a J-beta primer mix drove a second PCR of 7 to 11 cycles. Via MiXCR, TCRdb re-called the 5' RACE reads, giving one row per CDR3 protein. The sample consists of around 710,000 distinct CDR3 sequences, roughly 47% of them appearing once. What was sequenced was blood. Receptors were obtained from a woman in her fifties or sixties in good health.

This clonotype has at least ten counts. This chain uses TRBV12-3 or TRBV12-4 with TRBJ2-1; 10 bases line up with TRBD2. J lost 4 bases, V lost 6 bases, and 3 bases had no gene match. The CDR3 sequence is 14 residues long. CDR3 amino acids: CASRRTSGYNEQFF. The DNA for the CDR3 is TGTGCCAGCAGACGGACTAGCGGTTACAATGAGCAGTTCTTC.

This clonotype appeared a few times. The chain recombines TRBV27 with TRBJ2-5, with D perhaps matching TRBD1 (5 bases). CDR1 and CDR2 (germline): MNHEY, SMNVEV (reference sequence). The CDR3 length is 15 residues. V was clipped by 0 bases and J by 0 bases, with 8 bases between them. CDR3 sequence: CASSLSGRDQETQYF. The CDR3 nucleotides read TGTGCCAGCAGTTTATCGGGCAGGGACCAAGAGACCCAGTACTTC.

This clonotype was counted a few times. The chain combines TRBV11-2 with TRBJ2-1; D is undetermined. Germline CDR1 reads SGHAT; CDR2 reads FQNNGV. Trimming stripped 5 bases from V and 7 bases from J, with 15 bases between. The CDR3 contains 14 residues. The CDR3 spells CASSLWSAENEQFF. CDR3 DNA sequence: TGTGCCAGCAGCCTCTGGTCGGCCGAGAATGAGCAGTTCTTC.

This clonotype has just a few counts. This rearrangement joins TRBV12-3 or TRBV12-4 to TRBJ2-2, with D maybe TRBD1 (6 bases). CDR3 size: 14 residues. The V gene lost 5 bases and the J gene lost 5 bases, with 12 bases spanning the gap. The CDR3 loop is CASSPNRETGELFF. As DNA, the CDR3 is TGTGCCAGCAGTCCAAACAGGGAAACCGGGGAGCTGTTTTTT.